Given below is one T cell receptor beta chain in context. Antigen unknown. The CDR3 sequence is 13 residues long. Germline V gives CDR1 SGHTA, CDR2 FQGNSA. Trimming pared 5 bases from V and 4 bases from J, leaving 11 bases between. The data are from a study of shared clonotypes between healthy human individuals. Assay: immunoSEQ multiplex PCR; the TCRdb copy retains only in-frame clones and omits some. The sample lists under 2.5 million clones, 92% seen once, with around 0.38% in the top ten. Whole-study results and caveats: With a few donors compared, about 5% of naive CD4 clonotypes were shared.

The chain links TRBV7-2 to TRBJ1-2; D is perhaps TRBD1 (6 bases). The TCR originated in a man aged 18 to 30 in good health. Some clones in this sample may be carry-over from other donors' samples. Source material: naive CD4+ T cells from PBMCs. This sample's subset: CD45RA+ positively selected. The CDR3 coding sequence is TGTGCCAGCAGCCACGGCAGGGGCTATGGCTACACCTTC. It codes for CASSHGRGYGYTF.